The next 22 T cell receptor beta chains were all read from a single sample in a study of blood T cell repertoires in COVID-19. This table comes from immunoSEQ multiplex PCR, and its TCRdb copy is limited to in-frame clones, with some not included. The sample contains 100,000 to 150,000 clones, 79% of which appear only once. Sequenced material: peripheral blood. These receptors were taken from a man in his forties with active or convalescent COVID-19.

V gene TRBV7-2 combines with J gene TRBJ2-6; no clear D. The CDR3 has 16 amino acids. Deletions cut 5 bases from V and 3 bases from J, with 14 bases between. Germline V gives CDR1 SGHTA, CDR2 FQGNSA. The chain's CDR3 is CASSLSPTVGANVLTF. CDR3 bases: TGTGCCAGCAGCCTTTCCCCTACGGTTGGGGCCAACGTCCTGACTTTC.

This chain joins TRBV6-5 and TRBJ2-1, with 10 bases that match TRBD2. Germline V lookup: CDR1 MNHEY, CDR2 SVGAGI. The J segment lost 7 bases and the V segment lost 5 bases, leaving 8 bases of the junction unmatched. This CDR3 contains 15 residues. In nucleotides, the CDR3 is TGTGCCAGCAGTCTTAAAGCGGGAGGGGGTAATGAGCAGTTCTTC. Its protein is CASSLKAGGGNEQFF.

This clone was observed once. The chain has TRBV7-3 and TRBJ2-5, with 12 bases fitting TRBD2. J was trimmed by 2 bases and V by 4 bases; bases with no gene match: 2. Per the germline V gene, CDR1 is SGHTA and CDR2 is FQGTGA. There are 15 residues in the CDR3. CDR3: CASSSGLAGQETQYF. Here the CDR3 DNA reads TGTGCCAGCAGCTCCGGACTAGCGGGGCAAGAGACCCAGTACTTC.

The chain employs TRBV18 and TRBJ1-2, with 8 bases aligning to TRBD1. Germline trimming cut 6 bases from V and 2 bases from J; bases unmatched to any gene: 14. CDR3 length: 17 residues. Germline values: CDR1 KGHSH, CDR2 LQKENI. The CDR3 bases are TGTGCCAGCTCGGACGCCCAGGACAGGGCGAGAAACTATGGCTACACCTTC. Residues: CASSDAQDRARNYGYTF.

CDR3 loop: CAWSLASNEQFF. The CDR3 DNA follows: TGTGCCTGGAGTCTAGCGAGCAATGAGCAGTTCTTC. This rearrangement joins TRBV30 to TRBJ2-1; perhaps TRBD2 as D (6 bases). With 2 bases removed from V and 6 bases from J, the gap between germline ends came to 8 bases. CDR3 size: 12 residues. Germline V lookup: CDR1 GTSNPN, CDR2 SVGIG (reference sequence).

The chain carries TRBV7-9 and TRBJ2-1, with no clear D. The CDR3 totals 12 residues. The V gene's germline CDR1 is SEHNR and CDR2 FQNEAQ (reference sequence). With 4 bases removed from V and 3 bases from J, the gap between germline ends came to 4 bases. The CDR3 loop is CASSYSYNEQFF. The CDR3 bases are TGTGCCAGCAGCTACAGCTACAATGAGCAGTTCTTC. Drawing the rest from reference TRBV7-9 and TRBJ2-1, the complete variable domain is DTGVSQNPRHKITKRGQNVTFRCDPISEHNRLYWYRQTLGQGPEFLTYFQNEAQLEKSRLLSDRFSAERPKGSFSTLEIQRTEQGDSAMYLCASSYSYNEQFFGPGTRLTVL.

The chain links TRBV5-1 to TRBJ1-5; D is uncertain. Germline V CDR1 and CDR2: SGHRS, YFSETQ. Trimming stripped 0 bases from V and 7 bases from J, with 14 bases between. The CDR3 covers 15 residues. CDR3 in DNA: TGCGCCAGCAGCTTGGCGGGAAATTTGGGCCAGCCCCAGCATTTT. Translated: CASSLAGNLGQPQHF.

The chain has TRBV10-3 and TRBJ2-5; TRBD2 aligns across 13 bases. The CDR3 totals 14 residues. Germline values: CDR1 ENHRY, CDR2 SYGVKD. The J segment lost 2 bases and the V segment lost 9 bases, leaving 3 bases of the junction unmatched. The CDR3 coding sequence is TGTGCCATAGGACTAGCGGGAGCTCAAGAGACCCAGTACTTC. Amino acids: CAIGLAGAQETQYF.

This chain connects TRBV29-1 to TRBJ2-2, with D possibly matching TRBD2 (6 bases). The germline V gene encodes CDR1 SQVTM and CDR2 ANQGSEA. This CDR3 region has 14 residues. V lost 4 bases and J 3 bases, leaving 12 bases between the germline ends. This CDR3 is CSVGGAKDTGELFF. As DNA, the CDR3 is TGCAGCGTTGGCGGGGCGAAGGACACCGGGGAGCTGTTTTTT.

This clone has a handful of counts. The chain uses TRBV19 and TRBJ2-2; D may be TRBD2 (6 bases). This CDR3 has 17 residues. Germline V lookup: CDR1 LNHDA, CDR2 SQIVND (reference sequence). V was clipped by 6 bases and J by 6 bases, with 23 bases between them. The CDR3 here is CASSVKAGPLGAGELFF. In DNA, the CDR3 is TGTGCCAGTAGCGTAAAAGCGGGTCCTCTGGGGGCCGGGGAGCTGTTTTTT.

The chain recombines TRBV10-3 with TRBJ2-3, with D unclear. The CDR3 consists of 13 residues. Deletions cut 10 bases from V and 0 bases from J, with 11 bases between. CDR1 is ENHRY, CDR2 SYGVKD, per germline. DNA of the CDR3: TGTGCCACCTTAGAAAGAAGCACAGATACGCAGTATTTT. Its protein product is CATLERSTDTQYF.

V usage is TRBV5-1 and J usage is TRBJ2-3; TRBD2 matches at 7 bases. The germline CDR1 and CDR2 sequences are SGHRS and YFSETQ. CDR3 size: 17 residues. The V gene end was trimmed by 3 bases and the J gene end by 7 bases; junction bases not matched to a gene: 17. The CDR3 DNA is TGCGCCAGCAGCTCATCGACACGCCCCGGGGGGATGAATACGCAGTATTTT. Its translation: CASSSSTRPGGMNTQYF.

This chain connects TRBV9 to TRBJ2-3; 9 nucleotides align to TRBD2. The CDR3 has 16 residues. The germline gives CDR1 SGDLS, CDR2 YYNGEE. V shed 0 bases, J shed 0 bases, and the junction held 2 bases outside the gene matches. The CDR3 sequence is CASSVGLAESTDTQYF. CDR3 coding DNA: TGTGCCAGCAGCGTAGGACTAGCGGAGAGCACAGATACGCAGTATTTT.

V usage is TRBV11-3 and J usage is TRBJ2-1; 7 nucleotides line up with TRBD1. With V trimmed by 5 bases and J by 6 bases, 4 bases remained unmatched. CDR1 SGHNT and CDR2 YENEEA come from the germline V gene. The CDR3 covers 13 residues. CDR3 in DNA: TGTGCCAGCAGCCTGGGACAGACCAATGAGCAGTTCTTC. This sequence encodes CASSLGQTNEQFF. The full variable domain, its missing parts supplied by reference TRBV11-3 and TRBJ2-1, is EAGVVQSPRYKIIEKKQPVAFWCNPISGHNTLYWYLQNLGQGPELLIRYENEEAVDDSQLPKDRFSAERLKGVDSTLKIQPAELGDSAVYLCASSLGQTNEQFFGPGTRLTVL.

This rearrangement joins TRBV30 to TRBJ2-2, with 8 bases that match TRBD2. The CDR3 runs 14 residues. V lost 8 bases, J lost 5 bases, and 10 bases stayed unmatched. Germline CDR1 GTSNPN, CDR2 SVGIG (reference sequence). CDR3: CAGSGRRSTGELFF. CDR3 nucleotide sequence: TGTGCCGGAAGCGGGAGAAGGTCGACCGGGGAGCTGTTTTTT. Full variable domain (remainder filled in from reference TRBV30 and TRBJ2-2): SQTIHQWPATLVQPVGSPLSLECTVEGTSNPNLYWYRQAAGRGLQLLFYSVGIGQISSEVPQNLSASRPQDRQFILSSKKLLLSDSGFYLCAGSGRRSTGELFFGEGSRLTVL.

This chain joins TRBV11-2 and TRBJ2-7, with 9 bases that match TRBD2. V gave up 5 bases and J gave up 7 bases; unmatched junction bases: 12. Germline V CDR1 and CDR2: SGHAT, FQNNGV. The CDR3 is 15 amino acids. Written as DNA, the CDR3 is TGTGCCAGCAGCCCGGCCCGGACTAGCGTTGGTGAGCAGTACTTC. This translates into CASSPARTSVGEQYF. The full variable domain, its missing parts supplied by reference TRBV11-2 and TRBJ2-7, is EAGVAQSPRYKIIEKRQSVAFWCNPISGHATLYWYQQILGQGPKLLIQFQNNGVVDDSQLPKDRFSAERLKGVDSTLKIQPAKLEDSAVYLCASSPARTSVGEQYFGPGTRLTVT.

The V gene is TRBV24-1, the J gene TRBJ1-5, with 8 bases identical to TRBD1. CDR3 length: 12 amino acids. Germline CDR1 KGHDR, CDR2 SFDVKD. V dropped 3 bases and J dropped 9; count of bases not matched to a gene: 0. The CDR3 spells CATSDTGGPQHF. CDR3 bases: TGTGCCACCAGTGATACAGGGGGGCCCCAGCATTTT.

Ten or more counts support this clone. The V call is TRBV25-1, the J call TRBJ1-1; the D gene is possibly TRBD1 (5 bases). CDR1 MGHDK and CDR2 SYGVNS come from the germline V gene. The CDR3 is made up of 13 amino acids. The V end was cut by 4 bases, the J end by 7 bases, with 13 bases between. Here the CDR3 DNA reads TGTGCCAGCAGTGGAGACAGTGTCATTGAAGCTTTCTTT. Encoded protein: CASSGDSVIEAFF.

The chain joins TRBV27 to TRBJ1-1; the D gene is possibly TRBD1 (6 bases). Germline CDR1 is MNHEY and CDR2 is SMNVEV (reference sequence). CDR3 size: 13 residues. V dropped 2 bases and J dropped 6 bases, with 10 bases sitting between them. This CDR3 is CASSLGGQPEAFF. The CDR3 nucleotides read TGTGCCAGCAGTTTAGGAGGACAGCCTGAAGCTTTCTTT.

V and J are TRBV4-1 and TRBJ1-2, with a tentative D call TRBD1 (6 bases). Trimming pared 1 base from V and 5 bases from J, leaving 17 bases between. CDR3 size: 16 residues. Germline lookup yields CDR1 MGHRA and CDR2 YSYEKL. The CDR3 sequence is CASSQGTYRERYGYTF. The CDR3 DNA follows: TGCGCCAGCAGCCAAGGAACTTACAGGGAAAGGTATGGCTACACCTTC.

This clone was picked up a small number of times. The V and J genes are TRBV30 and TRBJ1-4, with TRBD1 matching 7 bases. Losses at the gene ends were 1 base for V and 7 bases for J; bases not matched to a gene: 3. Germline V gene data show CDR1 as GTSNPN and CDR2 as SVGIG (reference sequence). The CDR3 covers 13 residues. CDR3 loop: CAWSDRGSEKLFF. In DNA, the CDR3 is TGTGCCTGGAGTGACAGGGGTAGTGAAAAACTGTTTTTT.

V and J are TRBV14 and TRBJ2-1; 12 bases match TRBD2. There are 16 residues in the CDR3. The V gene's germline CDR1 is SGHDN and CDR2 FVKESK. The J segment lost 4 bases and the V segment lost 3 bases, leaving 4 bases of the junction unmatched. CDR3 amino acids: CASSQDGLAGYNEQFF. CDR3 DNA sequence: TGTGCCAGCAGCCAGGACGGACTAGCGGGATACAATGAGCAGTTCTTC.